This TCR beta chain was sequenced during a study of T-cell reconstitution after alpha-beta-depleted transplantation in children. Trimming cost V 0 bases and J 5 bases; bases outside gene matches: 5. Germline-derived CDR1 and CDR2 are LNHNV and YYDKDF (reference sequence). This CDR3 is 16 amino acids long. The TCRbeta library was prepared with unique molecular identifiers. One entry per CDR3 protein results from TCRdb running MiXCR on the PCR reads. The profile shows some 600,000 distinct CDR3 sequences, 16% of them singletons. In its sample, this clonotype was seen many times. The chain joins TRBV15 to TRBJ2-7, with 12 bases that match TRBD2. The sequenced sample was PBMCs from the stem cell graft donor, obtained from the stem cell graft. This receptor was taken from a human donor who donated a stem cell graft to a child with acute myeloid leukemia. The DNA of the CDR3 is TGTGCCACCAGCAGAGATGGGAGGACTAGCGGGGACGAGCAGTACTTC. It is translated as CATSRDGRTSGDEQYF.